These 5 T cell receptor beta chains were sequenced from one sample in a study of molecular identifiers for immune sequencing clone quantification. TCRdb used MiXCR to reprocess the PCR reads, holding one entry per CDR3 protein. Of 490,000 or so distinct CDR3 sequences in the sample, under 30% were seen once. Sequencing was carried out using naive CD8+ T cells from blood, with Jurkat cell RNA spiked in. Described subset: FACS-sorted CD8+CD4-CCR7+CD45RA+ naive T cells. The receptors come from a human donor in good health. Some libraries in this study had Jurkat cell RNA spiked in.

This clonotype turned up a few times. The rearrangement uses TRBV6-5 and TRBJ2-3; D is ambiguous. The CDR3 loop spans 18 amino acids. Germline V gene data show CDR1 as MNHEY and CDR2 as SVGAGI. V shed 0 bases and J shed 4 bases, with 20 bases lying between them. The CDR3 region has the DNA TGTGCCAGCAGTTACTCGACGGTGGCCTCCGCTGCATCAGATACGCAGTATTTT. This translates into CASSYSTVASAASDTQYF.

The table lists this clonotype with a few counts. The chain joins TRBV27 to TRBJ2-3; no clear D. This CDR3 comprises 12 residues. V was pared by 6 bases and J by 6 bases, with 10 bases between. Germline V gives CDR1 MNHEY, CDR2 SMNVEV (reference sequence). The CDR3 DNA reads TGTGCCAGCAGCTCTACACGGGATACGCAGTATTTT. It translates to CASSSTRDTQYF.

In this sample, this clonotype turned up once. A much larger clone is a single base away; this may be a read error. The genes are TRBV4-3 and TRBJ2-3; TRBD1 matches 9 bases. From germline, CDR1 is LGHNA and CDR2 YSLEER. This CDR3 spans 15 amino acids. Here the CDR3 DNA reads TGCGCCGGCAGCCAAGACAGGGGGGGCACAGATACGCAGTATTTT. It encodes CAGSQDRGGTDTQYF.

Notes on this clonotype: A read error is possible here, since a much larger clone lies one base away. J is TRBJ2-2 and V is TRBV19; possible D gene TRBD2, 5 bases. Germline assignment: CDR1 LNHDA and CDR2 SQIVND (reference sequence). The CDR3 spans 12 residues. CDR3 DNA sequence: TGTGCCAGTAGAGGCGGTACCGGGGAGCTGTATTTT. Its translation: CASRGGTGELYF. Full variable domain (outside the CDR3, taken from reference TRBV19 and TRBJ2-2): DGGITQSPKYLFRKEGQNVTLSCEQNLNHDAMYWYRQDPGQGLRLIYYSQIVNDFQKGDIAEGYSVSREKKESFPLTVTSAQKNPTAFYLCASRGGTGELYFGEGSRLTVL.

This clonotype was observed a handful of times. CDR3 bases: TGCGCCAGCAGCCAGACCGCGACAGGACCCTACGAGCAGTACTTC. It encodes CASSQTATGPYEQYF. This chain connects TRBV4-3 to TRBJ2-7, with TRBD1 as a possible D gene (6 bases). The germline CDR1 and CDR2 sequences are LGHNA and YSLEER. There are 15 residues in the CDR3. The V gene lost 3 bases and the J gene lost 2 bases, with 14 bases spanning the gap.